Included here is one T cell receptor beta chain sequence, with context. The antigen remains unidentified. Trimming cost V 3 bases and J 3 bases, with 7 bases left between them. In germline, CDR1 is SGHDT, CDR2 YYEEEE. CDR3 length: 13 residues. The data were taken from a study of OX40 agonist ivuxolimab in advanced cancers. For the study at large: Ivuxolimab was delivered to patients intravenously every 2 weeks at doses spanning 0.01 to 10 mg/kg. Two patients with cutaneous melanoma and one with hepatocellular carcinoma, three in total, showed partial responses. Findings of the study overall: Average numbers of expanded clones were greater in CD8+ T cells than in CD4+. Among the lowest levels of clonal expansion were found in partial responders at 0.1-3.0 mg/kg.

Generated by immunoSEQ multiplex PCR, the TCRdb table keeps only in-frame clones and is missing some. The data hold about 79,000 clones, with 92% observed a single time. V and J are TRBV5-6 and TRBJ2-1; a weak D match, TRBD1 (5 bases). This clonotype originated in an adult with an advanced solid tumor such as melanoma, head and neck, liver or kidney cancer. Sequencing used CD4+ or CD8+ T cells sorted from blood, obtained in a trial of the OX40 agonist ivuxolimab. CDR3 in DNA: TGTGCCAGCAGCTCGACAGTCTACAATGAGCAGTTCTTC. This codes for CASSSTVYNEQFF.